Sequencing of this TCR beta chain was carried out in a study of shared T cell receptors in the human thymus (dated by TCRdb to the early 2020s). Study-level background: The study examined how self-reactive, shared T-cell receptor alpha chains are generated in the human thymus.

Trimming at the junction amounts to 8 bases on V and 6 bases on J, and the germline ends lie 17 bases apart. The germline V gene (reference sequence) gives CDR1 as MNHEY and CDR2 as SMNVEV. Inclusive of the bounding cysteine and phenylalanine, the CDR3 is 13 residues long. Just the 39-base CDR3 DNA is kept, in frame starting at base 1. In regard to this clone: This clone's antigen is unknown. Base qualities are not recorded, but no much larger clone differs from it by a single base.

The library came from the immunoSEQ multiplex PCR assay. TCRdb took this table from immuneACCESS and kept in-frame rearrangements with V and J called. Such tables lack part of the clones; where checked against another copy, unresolved V genes explain under half of the gap, and the rest is unexplained. The sample records around 340,000 clones, 85% to 95% of which are singletons. In total, the top ten clones hold approximately 0.02% of the sample. The sequenced sample was thymocytes. This receptor chain uses TRBV27 and TRBJ2-7; the D region possibly corresponds to TRBD2 (5 bases align). This TCR was recovered from a human donor. The DNA sequence follows: TGTGCCAGCCGTGGAAGAGGGTGGGGCGAGCAGTACTTC. It codes for CASRGRGWGEQYF.